The 28 T cell receptor beta chains below were found in one sample sequenced in a study of blood T cell repertoires in COVID-19. The protocol was immunoSEQ multiplex PCR, while the TCRdb copy is restricted to in-frame clones and leaves out a portion. The table includes about 170,000 clones, about 83% detected once. Sequenced: PBMCs or T cells enriched from blood (not recorded which). The receptors shown here come from a woman aged 45-65 years in a cohort exposed to, infected with or recovered from COVID-19 (not recorded which).

The chain is built from TRBV7-8 and TRBJ2-5, with no clear D. Germline V gene sequence: CDR1 SGHVS, CDR2 FQNEAQ. Trimming took 0 bases from V and 1 from J, leaving 6 bases between them. The CDR3 consists of 14 residues. In DNA, the CDR3 is TGTGCCAGCAGCTTAGCAGAGGCCCAAGAGACCCAGTACTTC. It encodes CASSLAEAQETQYF. Drawing the rest from reference TRBV7-8 and TRBJ2-5, the complete variable domain is GAGVSQSPRYKVAKRGQDVALRCDPISGHVSLFWYQQALGQGPEFLTYFQNEAQLDKSGLPSDRFFAERPEGSVSTLKIQRTQQEDSAVYLCASSLAEAQETQYFGPGTRLLVL.

J is TRBJ2-5 and V is TRBV7-2; 7 nucleotides match TRBD2. J was trimmed by 4 bases and V by 2 bases; bases with no gene match: 16. Germline assignment: CDR1 SGHTA and CDR2 FQGNSA. CDR3 size: 18 residues. In nucleotides, the CDR3 is TGTGCCAGCAGCTTACCGTTTATGGAGGCGGGAGTAAGAGAGACCCAGTACTTC. Translated, it gives CASSLPFMEAGVRETQYF.

V gene TRBV11-3 combines with J gene TRBJ2-5, with D maybe TRBD1 (5 bases). V lost 1 base and J lost 1, with 10 bases in between. The germline gives CDR1 SGHNT, CDR2 YENEEA. The CDR3 length is 15 residues. The CDR3 nucleotides are TGTGCCAGCAGCTTAGTCGGCCAGGGCCAAGAGACCCAGTACTTC. Its translation is CASSLVGQGQETQYF.

The chain carries TRBV21-1 and TRBJ1-1; TRBD1, the D gene given by the table, was not confirmed from the DNA. TRBV21-1 is a pseudogene. The CDR3 runs 14 residues. The CDR3 DNA follows: TGTGCCAGCAGCACCCCGACAGGGGACGCTGAAGCTTTCTTT. Translated, it gives CASSTPTGDAEAFF.

The chain is built from TRBV9 and TRBJ2-7; the match to TRBD2 covers 13 bases. V lost 3 bases to trimming and J lost 3 bases; unmatched junction nucleotides: 9. The CDR3 length is 17 residues. Germline CDR1 SGDLS, CDR2 YYNGEE. The DNA for the CDR3 is TGTGCCAGCAGCGAATCATCAGGACTAGCGGGAGTCTACGAGCAGTACTTC. Encoded protein: CASSESSGLAGVYEQYF.

The chain employs TRBV27 and TRBJ1-1; perhaps TRBD1 as D (5 bases). The CDR3 totals 14 residues. Trimming pared 3 bases from V and 4 bases from J, leaving 12 bases between. Germline V lookup: CDR1 MNHEY, CDR2 SMNVEV (reference sequence). The CDR3: CASSLGVEGTEAFF. The DNA of the CDR3 is TGTGCCAGCAGTTTGGGGGTGGAGGGCACTGAAGCTTTCTTT.

The rearrangement joins TRBV19 to TRBJ2-1; 16 nucleotides align to TRBD2. The germline V gene has CDR1 LNHDA and CDR2 SQIVND (reference sequence). The CDR3 runs 14 residues. The V and J ends lost 8 bases and 12 bases, in that order; junction bases with no gene match: 7. The CDR3 is CASGGTSGRGTQFF. CDR3 nucleotides: TGTGCCAGTGGAGGGACTAGCGGGAGGGGGACGCAGTTCTTC.

CDR3: CASSVATGTTAGELFF. CDR3 DNA sequence: TGTGCCAGCAGCGTAGCGACCGGGACTACCGCCGGGGAGCTGTTTTTT. The chain joins TRBV9 to TRBJ2-2; TRBD2 matches 7 bases. The germline V gene has CDR1 SGDLS and CDR2 YYNGEE. J lost 6 bases, V lost 0 bases, and 8 bases had no gene match. The CDR3 contains 16 residues.

The CDR3 loop is CSAGGSGSNQPQHF. The CDR3 coding sequence is TGCAGCGCCGGGGGTTCTGGAAGCAATCAGCCCCAGCATTTT. The genes are TRBV29-1 and TRBJ1-5, with D tentatively TRBD1 (5 bases). V was clipped by 7 bases and J by 1 base, with 14 bases between them. The CDR3 contains 14 residues. The germline V gene encodes CDR1 SQVTM and CDR2 ANQGSEA.

This rearrangement joins TRBV11-2 to TRBJ2-5; 8 bases map to TRBD1. V trimming: 5 bases; J trimming: 4 bases; junction bases outside the gene matches: 3. The CDR3 spans 13 residues. CDR1 is SGHAT, CDR2 FQNNGV, per germline. The CDR3 here is CASSRDRGETQYF. The CDR3 coding sequence is TGTGCCAGCAGCCGCGACAGGGGAGAGACCCAGTACTTC. Looking up the rest from reference TRBV11-2 and TRBJ2-5 gives the full variable domain: EAGVAQSPRYKIIEKRQSVAFWCNPISGHATLYWYQQILGQGPKLLIQFQNNGVVDDSQLPKDRFSAERLKGVDSTLKIQPAKLEDSAVYLCASSRDRGETQYFGPGTRLLVL.

The chain employs TRBV5-6 and TRBJ1-5, with D perhaps TRBD1 (5 bases). The CDR3 extends over 14 amino acids. The V and J ends lost 1 base and 6 bases respectively, with 11 bases between them. Germline CDR1 and CDR2: SGHDT and YYEEEE. The CDR3 reads CASSLNGGSQPQHF. CDR3 sequence (DNA): TGTGCCAGCAGCTTGAACGGGGGGTCTCAGCCCCAGCATTTT.

This sequence joins TRBV28 and TRBJ1-4; TRBD1 aligns across 8 bases. Looked up from germline, CDR1 is MDHEN and CDR2 is SYDVKM. J gave up 8 bases and V 7 bases, and 15 bases lay outside the gene matches. The CDR3 extends over 16 amino acids. For the CDR3, the DNA is TGTGCCAGCACCTTTGGGGGCGGACAGGGTGAGGAAAAACTGTTTTTT. This gives the protein CASTFGGGQGEEKLFF.

The chain carries TRBV5-6 and TRBJ1-5; no clear D gene. Germline V CDR1 and CDR2: SGHDT, YYEEEE. The CDR3 is 16 residues long. V was pared by 4 bases and J by 2 bases, with 16 bases between. The CDR3 nucleotides are TGTGCCAGCAGCCTTGGCTGGAGGGCAGGCAATCAGCCCCAGCATTTT. Amino acid sequence: CASSLGWRAGNQPQHF.

This chain joins TRBV10-3 and TRBJ1-5, with D unclear. V was trimmed by 1 base and J by 2 bases, leaving 9 bases between them. Germline CDR1 is ENHRY and CDR2 is SYGVKD. CDR3 length equals 15 residues. The CDR3 reads CAISELGDGNQPQHF. CDR3 in DNA: TGTGCCATCAGTGAGTTGGGAGACGGCAATCAGCCCCAGCATTTT.

The V call is TRBV19, the J call TRBJ2-5, with TRBD2 matching over 10 bases. Germline loops: CDR1 LNHDA, CDR2 SQIVND (reference sequence). The CDR3 has 14 residues. With 9 bases clipped from V and 5 bases from J, the junction kept 9 bases outside the gene matches. The chain's CDR3 is CASAVAGGPETQYF. CDR3 DNA: TGTGCCAGCGCAGTAGCGGGGGGTCCTGAGACCCAGTACTTC.

The chain employs TRBV3-1 (or the pseudogene TRBV3-2) and TRBJ1-5; TRBD1 matches 8 bases. The V segment lost 1 base and the J segment 3 bases; nucleotides outside the gene matches: 2. In germline, CDR1 is LGHDT, CDR2 YNNKEL (reference sequence). This CDR3 contains 15 residues. CDR3: CASSQAQGVNQPQHF. DNA of the CDR3: TGTGCCAGCAGCCAAGCACAGGGGGTCAATCAGCCCCAGCATTTT.

This sequence joins TRBV13 and TRBJ1-5, with TRBD1 as a possible D gene (6 bases). CDR1 and CDR2 from the germline V gene are PRHDT and FYEKMQ (reference sequence). With 4 bases removed from V and 4 bases from J, the gap between germline ends came to 8 bases. The CDR3 contains 13 residues. CDR3 DNA: TGTGCCAGCAGCTCAGGGGCTAATCAGCCCCAGCATTTT. Translation: CASSSGANQPQHF.

The J gene is TRBJ1-6, the V gene TRBV12-3 or TRBV12-4, with unresolved D. This CDR3 region has 13 residues. The V and J ends lost 2 bases and 6 bases respectively, with 5 bases between them. CDR3: CASSLYLNSPLHF. The CDR3 nucleotides read TGTGCCAGCAGTTTATATCTTAATTCACCCCTCCACTTT.

The chain is built from TRBV11-2 and TRBJ2-1; D not certain. Trimming removed 3 bases from V and 10 bases from J, with 7 bases in between. This CDR3 has 11 residues. Germline CDR1 reads SGHAT; CDR2 reads FQNNGV. The chain's CDR3 is CASSLQREQFF. The CDR3 DNA reads TGTGCCAGCAGCTTGCAGAGGGAGCAGTTCTTC.

In its sample, this clone was seen a few times. This chain uses TRBV5-5 with TRBJ2-7, with 10 bases fitting TRBD1. V shed 4 bases and J 4 bases; nucleotides not matched to a gene: 5. The CDR3 has 14 amino acids. Germline lookup yields CDR1 SGHKS and CDR2 YYEKEE (reference sequence). The chain's CDR3 is CASSPGQGFYEQYF. In DNA, the CDR3 is TGTGCCAGCAGCCCGGGACAGGGGTTTTACGAGCAGTACTTC.

J is TRBJ1-5 and V is TRBV28; D might be TRBD1 (5 bases). V was pared by 1 base and J by 2 bases, with 18 bases between. Germline V CDR1 and CDR2: MDHEN, SYDVKM. The CDR3 contains 18 residues. In DNA form, the CDR3 reads TGTGCCAGCAGTTTATACATTGACAGTGTCTTGGGCAATCAGCCCCAGCATTTT. Encoded protein: CASSLYIDSVLGNQPQHF.

The rearrangement links TRBV11-2 to TRBJ1-5; 9 nucleotides align to TRBD1. V gave up 5 bases and J gave up 9 bases; unmatched junction bases: 11. The V gene's germline CDR1 is SGHAT and CDR2 FQNNGV. CDR3 length: 15 residues. The DNA of the CDR3 is TGTGCCAGCAGCGATCATGGACAGGGGACGCGGCCCCAGCATTTT. Amino acid sequence: CASSDHGQGTRPQHF.

This sequence joins TRBV6-6 and TRBJ2-7; D is perhaps TRBD2 (6 bases). V was clipped by 0 bases and J by 5 bases, with 14 bases between them. The CDR3 length is 15 residues. CDR1 MNHNY and CDR2 SVGAGI come from the germline V gene (reference sequence). CDR3 bases: TGTGCCAGCAGTTACTCATCGGGAGTTCTGAACGAGCAGTACTTC. Amino acids: CASSYSSGVLNEQYF.

V gene TRBV28 combines with J gene TRBJ2-7; TRBD2 agrees at 7 bases. CDR1 MDHEN and CDR2 SYDVKM come from the germline V gene. The trim removed 7 bases at V and 2 bases at J, leaving 5 bases unmatched. CDR3 length: 13 amino acids. The CDR3 protein is CASTPGLTYEQYF. CDR3 coding DNA: TGTGCCAGCACTCCGGGACTAACCTACGAGCAGTACTTC.

This chain connects TRBV5-6 to TRBJ2-7; D is perhaps TRBD1 (6 bases). Trimming shortened V by 6 bases and J by 3 bases, and 16 bases separated the two germline ends. From germline, CDR1 is SGHDT and CDR2 YYEEEE. The CDR3 loop spans 14 amino acids. CDR3 loop: CASTLLRGSYEQYF. The CDR3, as DNA: TGTGCCAGCACCCTCCTGAGGGGGAGCTACGAGCAGTACTTC.

This sequence joins TRBV7-2 and TRBJ1-2, with TRBD1 identical over 10 bases. The V segment lost 5 bases and the J segment 5 bases; nucleotides outside the gene matches: 5. This CDR3 contains 14 residues. The germline V gene has CDR1 SGHTA and CDR2 FQGNSA. The CDR3 protein is CASSTRQGAYGYTF. Here the CDR3 DNA reads TGTGCCAGCAGCACCCGACAGGGGGCGTATGGCTACACCTTC.

The J gene is TRBJ1-4, the V gene TRBV27; 8 nucleotides match TRBD1. This CDR3 has 13 residues. J lost 8 bases, V lost 5 bases, and 4 bases had no gene match. The germline gives CDR1 MNHEY, CDR2 SMNVEV (reference sequence). The CDR3 DNA is TGTGCCAGCAGTCAGAACAGGGGGGAAAAACTGTTTTTT. Protein product: CASSQNRGEKLFF.

J is TRBJ2-7 and V is TRBV5-4, with TRBD1 matching over 8 bases. The germline gives CDR1 SGHNT, CDR2 YYREEE (reference sequence). J was trimmed by 7 bases and V by 4 bases; bases with no gene match: 10. CDR3 length equals 14 residues. The CDR3 spells CASSQRTGREEQYF. The CDR3 nucleotides read TGTGCCAGCAGCCAACGGACAGGGCGTGAAGAGCAGTACTTC. The variable domain in full, completed from reference TRBV5-4 and TRBJ2-7, reads ETGVTQSPTHLIKTRGQQVTLRCSSQSGHNTVSWYQQALGQGPQFIFQYYREEENGRGNFPPRFSGLQFPNYSSELNVNALELDDSALYLCASSQRTGREEQYFGPGTRLTVT.